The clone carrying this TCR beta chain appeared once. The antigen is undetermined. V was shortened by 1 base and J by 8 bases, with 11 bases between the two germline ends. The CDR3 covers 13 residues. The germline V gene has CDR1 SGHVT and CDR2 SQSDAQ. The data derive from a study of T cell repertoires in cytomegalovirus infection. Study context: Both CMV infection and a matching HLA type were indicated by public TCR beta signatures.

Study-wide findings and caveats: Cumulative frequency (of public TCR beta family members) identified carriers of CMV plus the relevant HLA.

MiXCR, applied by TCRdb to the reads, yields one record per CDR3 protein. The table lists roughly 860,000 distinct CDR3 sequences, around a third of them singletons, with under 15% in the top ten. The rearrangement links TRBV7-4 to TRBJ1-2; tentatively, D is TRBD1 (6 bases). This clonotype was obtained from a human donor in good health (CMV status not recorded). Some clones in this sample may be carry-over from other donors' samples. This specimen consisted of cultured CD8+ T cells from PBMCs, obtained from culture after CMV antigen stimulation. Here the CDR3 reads CASSLGWTEGYTF. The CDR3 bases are TGTGCCAGCAGCTTAGGGTGGACAGAGGGCTACACCTTC.